The clone carrying this TCR beta chain was picked up one time. The germline gene is not matched at one end of the junction; a read error may be the cause. This sample is part of a study of T cells in Graves' hyperthyroidism and ophthalmopathy. Regions amplified from RNA transcripts were the TCR beta CDR3 regions. Primed by the HTBI set, a first-round RT-PCR was run on the TCR CDR3. From the multiplex PCR reads, TCRdb called clonotypes with MiXCR, one entry per CDR3 protein. The table shows hundreds of thousands of distinct CDR3 sequences, with approximately 40% occurring only once. Germline V gene sequence: CDR1 SGDLS, CDR2 YYNGEE. CDR3 size: 16 residues.

The material sequenced was blood. This chain joins TRBV9 and TRBJ1-5; D perhaps matches TRBD1 (5 bases). This TCR came from a man aged 18 to 30 with Graves' hyperthyroidism. CDR3 coding DNA: TGTGTCAGCAGCCCAGGATGGGGCAGTTCAACCGGGCCCCAGCATTTT. Residues: CVSSPGWGSSTGPQHF.